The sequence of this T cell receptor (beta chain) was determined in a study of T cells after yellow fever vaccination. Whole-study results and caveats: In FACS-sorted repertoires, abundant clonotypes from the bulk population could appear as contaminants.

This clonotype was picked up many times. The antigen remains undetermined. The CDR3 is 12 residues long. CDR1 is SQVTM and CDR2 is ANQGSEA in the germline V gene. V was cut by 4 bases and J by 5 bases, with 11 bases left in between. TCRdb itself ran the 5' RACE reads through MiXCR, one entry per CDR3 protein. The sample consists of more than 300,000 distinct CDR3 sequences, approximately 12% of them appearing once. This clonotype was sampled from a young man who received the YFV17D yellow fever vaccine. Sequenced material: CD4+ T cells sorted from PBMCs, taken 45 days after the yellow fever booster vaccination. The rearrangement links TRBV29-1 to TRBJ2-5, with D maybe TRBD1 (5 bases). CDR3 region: CSVVETVETQYF. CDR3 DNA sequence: TGCAGCGTTGTAGAGACAGTCGAGACCCAGTACTTC.